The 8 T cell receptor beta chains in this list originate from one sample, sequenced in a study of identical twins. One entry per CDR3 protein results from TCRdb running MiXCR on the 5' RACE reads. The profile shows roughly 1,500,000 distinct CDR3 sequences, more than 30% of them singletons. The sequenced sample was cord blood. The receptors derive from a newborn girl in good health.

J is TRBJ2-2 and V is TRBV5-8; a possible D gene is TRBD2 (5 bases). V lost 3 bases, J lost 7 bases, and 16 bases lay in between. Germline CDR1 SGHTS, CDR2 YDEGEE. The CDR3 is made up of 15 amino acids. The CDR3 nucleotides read TGTGCCAGCAGCTCTGAGTTCCAAGGAGGCGGGGAGCTGTTTTTT. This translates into CASSSEFQGGGELFF.

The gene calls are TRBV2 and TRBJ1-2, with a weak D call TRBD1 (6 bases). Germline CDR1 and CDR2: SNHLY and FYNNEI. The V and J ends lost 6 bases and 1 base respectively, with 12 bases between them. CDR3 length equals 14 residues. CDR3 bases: TGTGCCAGCAGAGATCGGGACAATAACTATGGCTACACCTTC. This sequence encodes CASRDRDNNYGYTF.

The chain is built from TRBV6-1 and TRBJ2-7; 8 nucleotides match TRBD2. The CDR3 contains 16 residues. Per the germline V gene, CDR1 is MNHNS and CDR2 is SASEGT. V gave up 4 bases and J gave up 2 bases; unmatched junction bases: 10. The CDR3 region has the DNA TGTGCCAGCAGTGTAAATCCGGGACTAGGCACCTACGAGCAGTACTTC. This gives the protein CASSVNPGLGTYEQYF.

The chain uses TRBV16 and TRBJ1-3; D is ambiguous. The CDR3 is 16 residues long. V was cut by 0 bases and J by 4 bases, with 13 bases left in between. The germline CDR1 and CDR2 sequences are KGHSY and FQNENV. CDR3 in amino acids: CASSQSGWERGNTIYF. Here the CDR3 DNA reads TGTGCCAGCAGCCAATCGGGTTGGGAGCGCGGAAACACCATATATTTT.

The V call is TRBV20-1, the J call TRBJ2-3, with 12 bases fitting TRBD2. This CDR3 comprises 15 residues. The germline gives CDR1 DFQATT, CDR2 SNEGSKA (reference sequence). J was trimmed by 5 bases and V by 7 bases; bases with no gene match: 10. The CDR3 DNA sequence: TGCAGTGGCTGGAGACTAGCGGGAGCTTTAGATACGCAGTATTTT. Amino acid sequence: CSGWRLAGALDTQYF.

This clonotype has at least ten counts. CDR3 amino acids: CASSVFGTSNYGYTF. The DNA of the CDR3 is TGTGCCAGCAGTGTGTTTGGGACATCGAACTATGGCTACACCTTC. The V and J genes are TRBV6-5 and TRBJ1-2; maybe TRBD1 (6 bases). Per the germline V gene, CDR1 is MNHEY and CDR2 is SVGAGI. Trimming took 5 bases from V and 2 from J, leaving 15 bases between them. This CDR3 has 15 amino acids.

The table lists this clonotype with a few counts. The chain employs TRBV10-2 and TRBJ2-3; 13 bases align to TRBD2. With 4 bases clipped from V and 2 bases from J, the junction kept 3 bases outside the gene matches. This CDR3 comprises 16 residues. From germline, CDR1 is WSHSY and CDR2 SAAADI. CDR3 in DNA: TGCGCCAGCAGTGGGACTAGCGGGGGCCCCACAGATACGCAGTATTTT. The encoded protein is CASSGTSGGPTDTQYF.

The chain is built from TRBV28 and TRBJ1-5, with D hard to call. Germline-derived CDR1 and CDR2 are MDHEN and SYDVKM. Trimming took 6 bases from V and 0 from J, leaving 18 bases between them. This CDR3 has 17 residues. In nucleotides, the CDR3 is TGTGCCAGCAGCTACCCGCGGGCCTATTATAGCAATCAGCCCCAGCATTTT. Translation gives CASSYPRAYYSNQPQHF.